Presented here are 29 T cell receptor beta chains from one specimen sequenced in a study of technical replicates of blood from a few donors. Sequencing was performed with immunoSEQ multiplex PCR; in TCRdb, only in-frame clones are kept and a portion is missing. This table has around 80,000 clones, roughly 98% appearing once. The specimen was T cells isolated from PBMCs. The receptors shown here come from a human donor in good health.

This chain links TRBV5-1 with TRBJ2-7; tentative D call: TRBD1 (6 bases). The CDR3 loop spans 15 amino acids. Looked up from germline, CDR1 is SGHRS and CDR2 is YFSETQ. Trimming pared 1 base from V and 0 bases from J, leaving 11 bases between. CDR3 in DNA: TGCGCCAGCAGCTTGCACAGGGACGACTCCTACGAGCAGTACTTC. Translating it yields CASSLHRDDSYEQYF.

The rearrangement links TRBV4-2 to TRBJ2-7; 13 positions agree with TRBD2. Per germline, CDR1 LGHNA and CDR2 YNFKEQ. With V trimmed by 0 bases and J by 2 bases, 4 bases remained unmatched. The CDR3 sequence is 17 residues long. CDR3: CASSQELAGGAAYEQYF. The CDR3 bases are TGTGCCAGCAGCCAAGAACTAGCGGGAGGGGCTGCCTACGAGCAGTACTTC.

The rearrangement uses TRBV9 and TRBJ2-2; D may be TRBD2 (7 bases). Germline V CDR1 and CDR2: SGDLS, YYNGEE. This CDR3 contains 15 residues. Trimming stripped 7 bases from V and 5 bases from J, with 18 bases between. The chain's CDR3 is CASGNAGAGTGELFF. The CDR3 DNA sequence: TGTGCCAGCGGTAATGCGGGGGCAGGGACCGGGGAGCTGTTTTTT.

The chain joins TRBV19 to TRBJ1-1, with a tentative D call TRBD1 (5 bases). The V gene lost 7 bases and the J gene lost 5 bases, with 14 bases spanning the gap. There are 13 residues in the CDR3. Germline CDR1 and CDR2: LNHDA and SQIVND (reference sequence). The CDR3 sequence is CASIGREVTEAFF. The CDR3 DNA reads TGTGCCAGTATAGGCAGGGAGGTGACTGAAGCTTTCTTT.

This chain joins TRBV2 and TRBJ2-3; possibly TRBD2 for D (5 bases). Germline V CDR1 and CDR2: SNHLY, FYNNEI. Deletions cut 4 bases from V and 3 bases from J, with 8 bases between. The CDR3 is 13 amino acids. CDR3 sequence reads: CASSVRGTDTQYF. For the CDR3, the DNA is TGTGCCAGCAGTGTTCGGGGTACAGATACGCAGTATTTT. Full variable domain (remainder filled in from reference TRBV2 and TRBJ2-3): EPEVTQTPSHQVTQMGQEVILRCVPISNHLYFYWYRQILGQKVEFLVSFYNNEISEKSEIFDDQFSVERPDGSNFTLKIRSTKLEDSAMYFCASSVRGTDTQYFGPGTRLTVL.

This chain uses TRBV6-1 with TRBJ1-2, with a possible D match to TRBD1 (5 bases). CDR1 MNHNS and CDR2 SASEGT come from the germline V gene. This CDR3 is built from 13 residues. Trimming shortened V by 2 bases and J by 7 bases, and 11 bases separated the two germline ends. The CDR3 region has the DNA TGTGCCAGCAGTGAAAGGCAGGGTGGTGGCTACACCTTC. Amino acid sequence: CASSERQGGGYTF.

This chain's CDR3 is CAWIVRGMNTEAFF. Here the CDR3 DNA reads TGTGCCTGGATTGTTCGGGGGATGAACACTGAAGCTTTCTTT. The chain has TRBV30 and TRBJ1-1; D is perhaps TRBD1 (5 bases). The V and J ends lost 4 bases and 0 bases respectively, with 12 bases between them. This CDR3 has 14 amino acids. Germline loops: CDR1 GTSNPN, CDR2 SVGIG (reference sequence). Full variable domain (outside the CDR3, taken from reference TRBV30 and TRBJ1-1): SQTIHQWPATLVQPVGSPLSLECTVEGTSNPNLYWYRQAAGRGLQLLFYSVGIGQISSEVPQNLSASRPQDRQFILSSKKLLLSDSGFYLCAWIVRGMNTEAFFGQGTRLTVV.

The chain couples TRBV9 to TRBJ1-1; possibly TRBD1 for D (6 bases). The CDR3 has 16 residues. The V end lost 4 bases, the J end lost 5 bases, and 21 bases lay between the germline ends. Germline-derived CDR1 and CDR2 are SGDLS and YYNGEE. DNA for the CDR3: TGTGCCAGCAGCCCAAGAGGCAGGGGCTCGGAGACTGAAGCTTTCTTT. Protein product: CASSPRGRGSETEAFF.

V is TRBV7-9 and J is TRBJ1-1; D is undetermined. The CDR3 runs 12 residues. V lost 4 bases and J lost 10, with 13 bases in between. In germline, CDR1 is SEHNR, CDR2 FQNEAQ (reference sequence). The CDR3 DNA follows: TGTGCCAGCAGCTCCTGGGTGCTAGGAGCTTTCTTT. This encodes CASSSWVLGAFF.

V and J are TRBV27 and TRBJ1-2; TRBD1 matches at 7 bases. The CDR3 is 18 residues long. J lost 0 bases, V lost 5 bases, and 15 bases had no gene match. Germline V gene lookup returns CDR1 MNHEY and CDR2 SMNVEV (reference sequence). CDR3 protein: CASSTYGQARKANYGYTF. The CDR3 DNA sequence: TGTGCCAGCAGTACCTACGGACAGGCGAGGAAGGCTAACTATGGCTACACCTTC.

The chain carries TRBV20-1 and TRBJ2-5; D is uncertain. The ends were cut back, 3 bases at V and 4 bases at J, with 6 bases in the middle. This CDR3 spans 11 amino acids. Germline CDR1 is DFQATT and CDR2 is SNEGSKA (reference sequence). For the CDR3, the DNA is TGCAGTGCTAGGGGCAGAGAGACCCAGTACTTC. Encoded protein: CSARGRETQYF.

This chain uses TRBV28 with TRBJ1-2; no clear D gene. The CDR3 is made up of 14 amino acids. The germline CDR1 and CDR2 sequences are MDHEN and SYDVKM. V dropped 4 bases and J dropped 1 base, with 10 bases sitting between them. The CDR3 region is CASSSSDGNYGYTF. The CDR3, as DNA: TGTGCCAGCAGTTCCAGCGACGGTAACTATGGCTACACCTTC.

V usage is TRBV13 and J usage is TRBJ2-1, with D perhaps TRBD1 (6 bases). Germline V gene sequence: CDR1 PRHDT, CDR2 FYEKMQ (reference sequence). V was shortened by 5 bases and J by 1 base, with 18 bases between the two germline ends. The CDR3 is 17 amino acids. Here the CDR3 reads CASSPSRGLPSYNEQFF. CDR3 nucleotides: TGTGCCAGCAGCCCCTCCAGGGGCCTACCTTCCTACAATGAGCAGTTCTTC.

The chain combines TRBV27 with TRBJ2-7; D is possibly TRBD1 (6 bases). Germline CDR1 is MNHEY and CDR2 is SMNVEV (reference sequence). V shed 4 bases and J shed 2 bases, with 12 bases lying between them. This CDR3 is 14 amino acids long. The CDR3 reads CASSSERDTYEQYF. For the CDR3, the DNA is TGTGCCAGCAGTTCGGAAAGGGACACCTACGAGCAGTACTTC.

The chain employs TRBV28 and TRBJ2-7, with TRBD1 matching over 11 bases. Germline values: CDR1 MDHEN, CDR2 SYDVKM. The V and J ends lost 8 bases and 5 bases, in that order; junction bases with no gene match: 5. This CDR3 contains 13 residues. CDR3 loop: CASVAGQGDEQYF. In DNA form, the CDR3 reads TGTGCCAGCGTCGCGGGACAGGGGGACGAGCAGTACTTC.

CDR3 bases: TGTGCCAGCTCACCCGGGACAGGCTCCTACGAGCAGTACTTC. As protein: CASSPGTGSYEQYF. The rearrangement uses TRBV18 and TRBJ2-7; 8 positions agree with TRBD1. CDR3 length: 14 residues. CDR1 and CDR2 from the germline V gene are KGHSH and LQKENI. J lost 0 bases, V lost 3 bases, and 1 base had no gene match.

V is TRBV18 and J is TRBJ2-1, with a tentative D call TRBD2 (6 bases). Germline V gene sequence: CDR1 KGHSH, CDR2 LQKENI. V lost 2 bases to trimming and J lost 4 bases, with 12 bases between them. CDR3 length: 15 residues. CDR3 sequence: CASSPGSGGYNEQFF. DNA of the CDR3: TGTGCCAGCTCACCAGGGAGTGGGGGGTACAATGAGCAGTTCTTC.

This clone was detected once. The V and J genes are TRBV7-9 and TRBJ2-3, with 8 bases aligning to TRBD2. V lost 5 bases to trimming and J lost 5 bases; unmatched junction nucleotides: 6. The V gene's germline CDR1 is SEHNR and CDR2 FQNEAQ (reference sequence). There are 14 residues in the CDR3. CDR3 DNA: TGTGCCAGCAGCCTTGGACTAGCCCAAGATACGCAGTATTTT. Its translation: CASSLGLAQDTQYF.

This rearrangement joins TRBV7-8 to TRBJ2-7; 9 nucleotides align to TRBD2. The CDR3 length is 16 residues. V lost 5 bases, J lost 0 bases, and 8 bases stayed unmatched. The germline CDR1 and CDR2 sequences are SGHVS and FQNEAQ. CDR3 region: CASSPTGTSLSYEQYF. CDR3 DNA: TGTGCCAGCAGCCCAACCGGGACTAGCCTCTCCTACGAGCAGTACTTC.

V gene TRBV28 combines with J gene TRBJ2-2; TRBD2 aligns across 11 bases. The CDR3 covers 16 residues. V lost 2 bases and J lost 5; bases outside the gene matches: 4. Germline-derived CDR1 and CDR2 are MDHEN and SYDVKM. The CDR3 DNA is TGTGCCAGCAGTTTAGGACTAGCGGGTCGAACCGGGGAGCTGTTTTTT. The encoded protein is CASSLGLAGRTGELFF.

V is TRBV28 and J is TRBJ1-5, with 10 positions matching TRBD1. Germline V CDR1 and CDR2: MDHEN, SYDVKM. The CDR3 runs 21 residues. The V and J ends lost 3 bases and 0 bases, in that order; junction bases with no gene match: 17. CDR3 sequence: CASSFPVLRDRGPYSNQPQHF. DNA of the CDR3: TGTGCCAGCAGTTTCCCCGTGTTAAGGGACAGGGGTCCGTATAGCAATCAGCCCCAGCATTTT.

This chain uses TRBV6-1 with TRBJ1-4, with D possibly being TRBD1 (5 bases). The CDR3 extends over 15 amino acids. Germline V CDR1 and CDR2: MNHNS, SASEGT. Trimming left V 0 bases short and J 5 bases short, with 10 bases between. CDR3 sequence: CASSEAQGRNEKLFF. In DNA form, the CDR3 reads TGTGCCAGCAGTGAAGCCCAGGGAAGGAATGAAAAACTGTTTTTT.

The rearrangement joins TRBV29-1 to TRBJ2-5; TRBD1 matches at 10 bases. CDR3 size: 13 residues. The V gene end was trimmed by 6 bases and the J gene end by 0 bases; junction bases not matched to a gene: 1. CDR1 and CDR2 from the germline V gene are SQVTM and ANQGSEA. The CDR3 here is CSVGQGDQETQYF. CDR3 nucleotides: TGCAGCGTCGGACAGGGGGACCAAGAGACCCAGTACTTC.

This chain connects TRBV30 to TRBJ1-5, with 8 bases identical to TRBD1. Trimming removed 4 bases from V and 3 bases from J; junction bases left unmatched: 8. CDR1 and CDR2 (germline): GTSNPN, SVGIG (reference sequence). CDR3 length equals 15 residues. Here the CDR3 reads CAWTSGTGYNQPQHF. CDR3 in DNA: TGTGCCTGGACCTCCGGGACAGGCTACAATCAGCCCCAGCATTTT.

The chain recombines TRBV6-1 with TRBJ1-4; 7 positions agree with TRBD1. The CDR3 is made up of 14 amino acids. Trimming at V came to 7 bases and at J to 4 bases, leaving 6 bases not matched to a gene. Germline CDR1 is MNHNS and CDR2 is SASEGT. The CDR3 sequence is CASKPGQFNEKLFF. CDR3 bases: TGTGCCAGCAAGCCGGGACAGTTTAATGAAAAACTGTTTTTT.

CDR3 sequence reads: CASSLFGDTLYEQYF. The CDR3 DNA follows: TGTGCCAGCAGTTTATTTGGGGACACGCTCTACGAGCAGTACTTC. The rearrangement joins TRBV27 to TRBJ2-7; a weak D match, TRBD1 (6 bases). V lost 1 base to trimming and J lost 3 bases, with 13 bases between them. CDR3 length: 15 amino acids. CDR1 MNHEY and CDR2 SMNVEV come from the germline V gene (reference sequence).

This chain connects TRBV7-2 to TRBJ2-7, with D tentatively TRBD2 (6 bases). With 2 bases removed from V and 5 bases from J, the gap between germline ends came to 10 bases. Germline V gene lookup returns CDR1 SGHTA and CDR2 FQGNSA. CDR3 length equals 13 residues. DNA of the CDR3: TGTGCCAGCAGCTTATTCGGCGGGGACGAGCAGTACTTC. It codes for CASSLFGGDEQYF. The full variable domain, with the rest looked up from reference TRBV7-2 and TRBJ2-7, is GAGVSQSPSNKVTEKGKDVELRCDPISGHTALYWYRQSLGQGLEFLIYFQGNSAPDKSGLPSDRFSAERTGGSVSTLTIQRTQQEDSAVYLCASSLFGGDEQYFGPGTRLTVT.

The chain is built from TRBV7-3 and TRBJ1-2; D unclear. This CDR3 contains 13 residues. Germline CDR1 SGHTA, CDR2 FQGTGA. V was cut by 4 bases and J by 2 bases, with 8 bases left in between. The CDR3 here is CASSYDMNYGYTF. In DNA form, the CDR3 reads TGTGCCAGCAGCTATGACATGAACTATGGCTACACCTTC. The whole variable domain, remainder taken from reference TRBV7-3 and TRBJ1-2, is GAGVSQTPSNKVTEKGKYVELRCDPISGHTALYWYRQSLGQGPEFLIYFQGTGAADDSGLPNDRFFAVRPEGSVSTLKIQRTERGDSAVYLCASSYDMNYGYTFGSGTRLTVV.

The V gene is TRBV28, the J gene TRBJ2-1; D gene ambiguous. Looked up from germline, CDR1 is MDHEN and CDR2 is SYDVKM. Trimming removed 7 bases from V and 7 bases from J, with 17 bases in between. The CDR3 extends over 14 amino acids. The DNA of the CDR3 is TGTGCCAGCACCCTAGTGGCGGAACTAAATGAGCAGTTCTTC. Protein sequence: CASTLVAELNEQFF.